This is a list of T cell receptor beta chains from one sample in a study of cytomegalovirus exposure and HLA in healthy donors. Libraries were prepared by immunoSEQ multiplex PCR; TCRdb keeps only in-frame clonotypes and omits some of them. The sample contains 120,000 or so clones, about three quarters of which appear only once. Sample: PBMCs. The source of these receptors is a woman aged 40 to 55 in good health and CMV-seronegative. Both conserved end residues are part of each CDR3. Each record gives: V gene, J gene, D gene, clone size, CDR3 protein, CDR3 DNA. The D gene is left open where the match is weak. Expanded clones are given a class, and other clones once, few, many or no size at all.

>TRBV7-2|TRBJ2-1|TRBD2|.
CASSPSGSSYNEQFF
TGTGCCAGCAGCCCTAGCGGGAGCTCCTACAATGAGCAGTTCTTC
>TRBV7-3|TRBJ2-1|TRBD2|.
CASSLRGDSYNEQFF
TGTGCCAGCAGCCTCCGGGGGGACTCCTACAATGAGCAGTTCTTC
>TRBV2|TRBJ2-1|TRBD1|.
CASTRGQGAYEQFF
TGTGCCAGCACCAGAGGACAGGGGGCTTATGAGCAGTTCTTC
>TRBV7-6|TRBJ2-1|TRBD2|.
CASSLFGGSLLNEQFF
TGTGCCAGCAGCTTATTCGGCGGGAGCCTCCTCAATGAGCAGTTCTTC
>TRBV2|TRBJ2-1|TRBD2|.
CASSATSGRANGEQFF
TGTGCCAGCAGCGCTACTAGCGGGAGGGCCAACGGGGAGCAGTTCTTC
>TRBV14|TRBJ2-2|TRBD1|.
CASRLTGVTGELFF
TGTGCCAGCAGATTGACAGGGGTCACCGGGGAGCTGTTTTTT
>TRBV5-1|TRBJ2-5|.|.
CASSLGVGSVGETQYF
TGCGCCAGCAGCTTGGGGGTCGGGAGTGTAGGGGAGACCCAGTACTTC
>TRBV28|TRBJ1-3|.|.
CASSSGGGLLSGNTIYF
TGTGCCAGCAGTTCCGGCGGGGGGCTTCTATCTGGAAACACCATATATTTT
>TRBV5-1|TRBJ2-3|TRBD2|.
CASSLALAGKTDTQYF
TGCGCCAGCAGCTTGGCACTAGCGGGCAAAACAGATACGCAGTATTTT
>TRBV5-4|TRBJ2-7|TRBD2|few
CASSGGLAGVAYF
TGTGCCAGCAGCGGCGGACTAGCGGGAGTCGCATACTTC
>TRBV19|TRBJ1-2|.|.
CASLESRQHYGYTF
TGTGCCAGTTTAGAAAGCCGACAGCACTATGGCTACACCTTC
>TRBV2|TRBJ2-1|TRBD1|.
CASSGDRGSYNEQFF
TGTGCCAGCAGTGGGGACAGGGGGTCCTACAATGAGCAGTTCTTC
>TRBV27|TRBJ1-5|.|.
CASSLTAGPSNQPQHF
TGTGCCAGCAGTCTGACGGCGGGACCGAGCAATCAGCCCCAGCATTTT
>TRBV19|TRBJ2-3|TRBD1|.
CASSPTGTADTQYF
TGTGCCAGTAGTCCCACGGGGACAGCGGATACGCAGTATTTT
>TRBV7-9|TRBJ2-7|.|few
CASSSQGGHEQYF
TGTGCCAGCAGCTCCCAGGGGGGACACGAGCAGTACTTC
>TRBV2|TRBJ2-4|TRBD2|few
CASTGTSGRAGAKNIQYF
TGTGCCAGCACTGGGACTAGCGGGAGAGCCGGGGCCAAAAACATTCAGTACTTC
>TRBV28|TRBJ2-7|.|.
CASSPRHVYEQYF
TGTGCCAGCAGTCCGAGACACGTCTACGAGCAGTACTTC
>TRBV7-9|TRBJ2-2|.|few
CASSFPRRAGLNTGELFF
TGTGCCAGCAGCTTCCCCCGACGGGCGGGTTTAAACACCGGGGAGCTGTTTTTT
>TRBV7-6|TRBJ2-7|.|.
CASSLAPTGTSSYEQYF
TGTGCCAGCAGCTTAGCGCCCACAGGGACGAGCTCCTACGAGCAGTACTTC
>TRBV28|TRBJ1-6|TRBD1|.
CASRRTGQSPLHF
TGTGCCAGCAGGAGGACAGGACAGTCACCCCTCCACTTT
>TRBV6-5|TRBJ2-2|TRBD1|.
CASSSTGNRELFF
TGTGCCAGCAGCTCGACAGGGAACCGGGAGCTGTTTTTT